A selection of T cell receptor beta chains follows, all from one sample in a study of type 1 regulatory T cells. TCRdb passed the reads through MiXCR, listing each CDR3 protein once. The sample lists roughly 62,000 distinct CDR3 sequences, 62% occurring once. These receptors lack a known antigen. Sequencing was carried out using cultured non-Tr1 T cells, either the whole culture or a sorted T cell fraction (not recorded which). These receptors were collected from a human donor in good health. The CDR3 runs from the conserved cysteine through the conserved F or W. Each record gives: V gene, clone size, J gene, D gene, CDR3 DNA, CDR3 protein. A D gene is named only where the DNA matches it firmly. Not all rows give a size; the values are once, few, many and, for expanded clones, a class.

TRBV25-1	few	TRBJ1-4	TRBD1	TGTGCCAGCAGTGCGATACTGACAGGGGGGGATGAAAAACTGTTTTTT	CASSAILTGGDEKLFF
TRBV27	NA	TRBJ2-7	TRBD2	TGTGCCAGCAGTAGGACAGGACTAACTAGCGGGACAACGAAAAGGTATACCTACGAGCAGTACTTC	CASSRTGLTSGTTKRYTYEQYF
TRBV5-5	NA	TRBJ2-2	NA	TGTGCCAGCAGCTTGGACGGGGGGCGGCTAAAAACCGGGGAGCTGTTTTTT	CASSLDGGRLKTGELFF
TRBV18	few	TRBJ1-2	NA	TGTGCCAGCTCAACGCCCGCGGATAATGGTGGCTACACCTTC	CASSTPADNGGYTF
TRBV20-1	NA	TRBJ2-6	NA	TGCGGTGCTAAGATGACACTCTCTGGGGCCAACGTCCTGACTTTC	CGAKMTLSGANVLTF
TRBV7-3	NA	TRBJ2-2	NA	TGTGTCAGCAGCTTAGACAGGCCTTCGAACACCGGGGAGCTGTTTTTT	CVSSLDRPSNTGELFF
TRBV20-1	NA	TRBJ2-1	NA	TGCAGTGCTAGAGATCTGCTGCGGGATTTCAATGAGCAGTTCTTC	CSARDLLRDFNEQFF
TRBV6-6	NA	TRBJ1-1	NA	TGTGCCAGCAGTTACATGATAGGCTCCACTGAAGCTTTCTTT	CASSYMIGSTEAFF
TRBV12-3/TRBV12-4	NA	TRBJ2-3	NA	TGTGCCAGCAGTACAGATACGCAGTATTTT	CASSTDTQYF
TRBV28	NA	TRBJ2-1	NA	TGTGCCAGCAGTTTTCTCCTGGGCGAGCAGTTCTTC	CASSFLLGEQFF
TRBV5-1	few	TRBJ2-4	NA	TGCGCCAGCAGCCGGGGGACCCGACTAGCCAAAAACATTCAGTACTTC	CASSRGTRLAKNIQYF
TRBV5-1	few	TRBJ2-5	TRBD1	TGCGCCAGCAGCGACGGGGACAGAGGTTTCCCTGCGGAGACCCAGTACTTC	CASSDGDRGFPAETQYF
TRBV20-1	few	TRBJ2-7	NA	TGCAGTGCTGGAGCTAGCGAGACCTACGAGCAGTACTTC	CSAGASETYEQYF
TRBV12-3/TRBV12-4	NA	TRBJ2-4	TRBD1	TGTGCCAGCAGCAAAAGGACAGGGGTTGCCAAAAACATTCAGTACTTC	CASSKRTGVAKNIQYF
TRBV7-2	NA	TRBJ2-5	TRBD2	TGTGCCAGCAGCCAACAAGCGGGGGGCAATGAGGAGACCCAGTACTTC	CASSQQAGGNEETQYF
TRBV28	few	TRBJ1-6	NA	TGTGCCAGCAGTCCTCCGCAGGGGTGGGGTTCACCCCTCCACTTT	CASSPPQGWGSPLHF
TRBV24-1	NA	TRBJ2-3	NA	TGTGCCACCAGTAACGCCCGGGCCCTAAGGGCAGATACGCAGTATTTT	CATSNARALRADTQYF
TRBV28	NA	TRBJ2-2	NA	TGTGCCAGCACCGCCACAGGGATGGCCGGGGAGCTGTTTTTT	CASTATGMAGELFF
TRBV20-1	NA	TRBJ2-7	NA	TGCAGTGCTAGATCGCCGTGGGAAGGCTACGAGCAGTACTTC	CSARSPWEGYEQYF
TRBV20-1	few	TRBJ2-1	NA	TGCAGTGTACGGGGAAATGAGCAGTTCTTC	CSVRGNEQFF
TRBV6-6	NA	TRBJ2-1	NA	TGTGCCAGCCTCAAGGGGTACGGATCGATGTACAATGAGCAGTTCTTC	CASLKGYGSMYNEQFF
TRBV29-1	NA	TRBJ2-3	TRBD2	TGCAGCGTTGCGGGACTAGCGGAACGAAATACGCAGTATTTT	CSVAGLAERNTQYF
TRBV10-3	NA	TRBJ2-5	TRBD1	TGTGCCATCAGTGATCGGACAGGGCAACAAGAGACCCAGTACTTC	CAISDRTGQQETQYF
TRBV12-3/TRBV12-4	NA	TRBJ1-1	TRBD1	TGTGCCAGCAGTTTACCACAGGGGGCTAGAGAAGCTTTCTTT	CASSLPQGAREAFF
TRBV20-1	NA	TRBJ1-1	NA	TGCAGTGCTAAAGTGGCGGGATTGGGGGGGAACACTGAAGCTTTCTTT	CSAKVAGLGGNTEAFF
TRBV18	NA	TRBJ2-5	TRBD2	TGTGCCAGCTCACCTTATACTAGCGGGAGAGAGACCCAGTACTTC	CASSPYTSGRETQYF
TRBV7-6	NA	TRBJ2-2	NA	TGTGCCAGCAGCTTACCGGCCGGGGAGCTGTTTTTT	CASSLPAGELFF
TRBV24-1	NA	TRBJ2-2	TRBD1	TGTGCCACCAGTGATGCCGGGACAGGGGTGTACGGGGAGCTGTTTTTT	CATSDAGTGVYGELFF
TRBV29-1	NA	TRBJ2-3	TRBD2	TGCAGCGTTCAACTAGCGCAGACAGATACGCAGTATTTT	CSVQLAQTDTQYF
TRBV7-2	NA	TRBJ2-2	NA	TGTGCCAGCAGCGCACGAGCGACCGGGGAGCTGTTTTTT	CASSARATGELFF
TRBV20-1	NA	TRBJ1-5	NA	TGCAGTGCTAGTACCGGGGCGGACAATCAGCCCCAGCATTTT	CSASTGADNQPQHF
TRBV20-1	NA	TRBJ2-3	TRBD2	TGCAGTGCTAGGGCCCTAGCGGAGTCCACAGATACGCAGTATTTT	CSARALAESTDTQYF
TRBV27	NA	TRBJ2-3	TRBD1	TGTGCCAGCAGTTTAAACAGGGGTGCAGATACGCAGTATTTT	CASSLNRGADTQYF
TRBV10-3	NA	TRBJ2-1	TRBD2	TGTGCCATCAGTGAGTCGGGGGAGCGGGGCGAGCAGTTCTTC	CAISESGERGEQFF
TRBV20-1	NA	TRBJ2-1	NA	TGCAGTGCCCGACGGTTGGGGAATGAGCAGTTCTTC	CSARRLGNEQFF
TRBV5-1	few	TRBJ2-3	NA	TGCGCCAGCAACGCCATGGGGGCAGATACGCAGTATTTT	CASNAMGADTQYF
TRBV19	NA	TRBJ2-1	TRBD2	TGTGCCAGTAGTATAGATGGTCCGGGACTAGCGGGAGGGCCGAGTGGGAATGAGCAGTTCTTC	CASSIDGPGLAGGPSGNEQFF
TRBV7-9	NA	TRBJ2-3	NA	TGTGCCAGCAGCTTAGGACTTCCGCTCACAGATACGCAGTATTTT	CASSLGLPLTDTQYF
TRBV15	few	TRBJ2-3	NA	TGTGCCACCAGCAGTGATCGCGGGTCGGGCACAGATACGCAGTATTTT	CATSSDRGSGTDTQYF